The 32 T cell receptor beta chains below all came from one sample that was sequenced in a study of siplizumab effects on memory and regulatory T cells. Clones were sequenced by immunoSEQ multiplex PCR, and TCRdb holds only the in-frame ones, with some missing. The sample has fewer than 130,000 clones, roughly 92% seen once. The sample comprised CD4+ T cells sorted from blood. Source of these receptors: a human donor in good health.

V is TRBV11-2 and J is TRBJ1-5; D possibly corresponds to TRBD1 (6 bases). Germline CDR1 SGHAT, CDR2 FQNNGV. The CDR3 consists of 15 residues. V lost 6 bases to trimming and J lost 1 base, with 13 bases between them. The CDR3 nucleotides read TGTGCCAGCAGTCCCGGGACAAAAAGCAATCAGCCCCAGCATTTT. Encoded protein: CASSPGTKSNQPQHF.

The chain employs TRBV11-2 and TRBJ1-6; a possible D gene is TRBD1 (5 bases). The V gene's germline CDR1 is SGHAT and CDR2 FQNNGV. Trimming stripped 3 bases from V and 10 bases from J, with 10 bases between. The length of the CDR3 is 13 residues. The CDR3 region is CASSFGQPSPLHF. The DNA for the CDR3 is TGTGCCAGCAGCTTCGGACAACCCTCACCCCTCCACTTT. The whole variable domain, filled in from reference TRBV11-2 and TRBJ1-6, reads EAGVAQSPRYKIIEKRQSVAFWCNPISGHATLYWYQQILGQGPKLLIQFQNNGVVDDSQLPKDRFSAERLKGVDSTLKIQPAKLEDSAVYLCASSFGQPSPLHFGNGTRLTVT.

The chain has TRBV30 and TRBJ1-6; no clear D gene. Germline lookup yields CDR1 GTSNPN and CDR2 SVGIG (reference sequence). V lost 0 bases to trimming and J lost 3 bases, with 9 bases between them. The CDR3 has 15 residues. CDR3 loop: CAWSVRELYNSPLHF. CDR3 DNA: TGTGCCTGGAGTGTACGGGAGCTCTATAATTCACCCCTCCACTTT.

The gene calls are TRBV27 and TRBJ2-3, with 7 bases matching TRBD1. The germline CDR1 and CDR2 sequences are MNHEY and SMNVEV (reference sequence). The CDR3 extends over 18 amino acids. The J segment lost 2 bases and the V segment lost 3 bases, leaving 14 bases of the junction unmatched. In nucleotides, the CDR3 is TGTGCCAGCAGTTTCGAGGCCTTCTGGGACAGATCCACAGATACGCAGTATTTT. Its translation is CASSFEAFWDRSTDTQYF.

The CDR3 nucleotides read TGCGCCAGCAGCCAATCGATACCCAGGGGCCTCTTTAATGAAAAACTGTTTTTT. Protein: CASSQSIPRGLFNEKLFF. The J gene is TRBJ1-4, the V gene TRBV4-1; the D gene is possibly TRBD1 (6 bases). V dropped 2 bases and J dropped 4 bases, with 20 bases sitting between them. This CDR3 has 18 amino acids. Germline V gene lookup returns CDR1 MGHRA and CDR2 YSYEKL.

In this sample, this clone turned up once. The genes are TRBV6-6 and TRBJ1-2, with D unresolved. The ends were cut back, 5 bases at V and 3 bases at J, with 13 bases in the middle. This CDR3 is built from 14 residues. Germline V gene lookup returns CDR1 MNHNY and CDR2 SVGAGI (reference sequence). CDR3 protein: CASSTGIPHYGYTF. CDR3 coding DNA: TGTGCCAGCAGTACCGGGATCCCTCACTATGGCTACACCTTC.

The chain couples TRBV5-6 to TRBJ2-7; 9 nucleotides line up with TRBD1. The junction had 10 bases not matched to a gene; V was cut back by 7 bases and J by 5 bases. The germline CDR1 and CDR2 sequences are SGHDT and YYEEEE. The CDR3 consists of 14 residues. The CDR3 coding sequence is TGTGCCAGCGGTTACGGGGACAGGGCTAACGAGCAGTACTTC. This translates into CASGYGDRANEQYF.

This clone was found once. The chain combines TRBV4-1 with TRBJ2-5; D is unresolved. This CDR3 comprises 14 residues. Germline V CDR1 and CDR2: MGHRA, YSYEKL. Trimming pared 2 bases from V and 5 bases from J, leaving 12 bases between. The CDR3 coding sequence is TGCGCCAGCAGCCAAAAGATCGTGGGGGAGACCCAGTACTTC. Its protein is CASSQKIVGETQYF.

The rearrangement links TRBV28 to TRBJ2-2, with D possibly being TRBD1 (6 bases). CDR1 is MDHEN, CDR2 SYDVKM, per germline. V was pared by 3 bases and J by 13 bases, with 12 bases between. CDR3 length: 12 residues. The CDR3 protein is CASSFEGGGLFF. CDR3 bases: TGTGCCAGCAGTTTTGAAGGGGGTGGGCTGTTTTTT.

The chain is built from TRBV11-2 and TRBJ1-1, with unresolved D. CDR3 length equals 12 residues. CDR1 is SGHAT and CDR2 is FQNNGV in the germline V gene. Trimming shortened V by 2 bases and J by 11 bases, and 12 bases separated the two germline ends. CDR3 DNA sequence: TGTGCCAGCAGCTTATCTCAGGTTGGGGCTTTCTTT. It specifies CASSLSQVGAFF.

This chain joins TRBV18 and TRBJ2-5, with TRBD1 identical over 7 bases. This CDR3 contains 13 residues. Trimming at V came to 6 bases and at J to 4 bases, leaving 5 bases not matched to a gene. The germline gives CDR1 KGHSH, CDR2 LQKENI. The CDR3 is CASSDRAVETQYF. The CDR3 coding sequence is TGTGCCAGCTCCGACAGGGCTGTAGAGACCCAGTACTTC.

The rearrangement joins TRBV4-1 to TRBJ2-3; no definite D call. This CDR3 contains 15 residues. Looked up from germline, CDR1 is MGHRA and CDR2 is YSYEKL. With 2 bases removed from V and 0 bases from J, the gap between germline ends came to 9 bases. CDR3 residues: CASSQRELSTDTQYF. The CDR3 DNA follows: TGCGCCAGCAGCCAAAGAGAGCTAAGCACAGATACGCAGTATTTT.

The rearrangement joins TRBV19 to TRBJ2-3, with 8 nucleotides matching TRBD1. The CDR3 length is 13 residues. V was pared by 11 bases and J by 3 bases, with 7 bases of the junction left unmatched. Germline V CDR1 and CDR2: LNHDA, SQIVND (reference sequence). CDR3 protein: CAQRQGPTDTQYF. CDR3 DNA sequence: TGTGCCCAAAGACAGGGGCCGACAGATACGCAGTATTTT. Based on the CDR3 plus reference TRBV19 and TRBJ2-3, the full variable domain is DGGITQSPKYLFRKEGQNVTLSCEQNLNHDAMYWYRQDPGQGLRLIYYSQIVNDFQKGDIAEGYSVSREKKESFPLTVTSAQKNPTAFYLCAQRQGPTDTQYFGPGTRLTVL.

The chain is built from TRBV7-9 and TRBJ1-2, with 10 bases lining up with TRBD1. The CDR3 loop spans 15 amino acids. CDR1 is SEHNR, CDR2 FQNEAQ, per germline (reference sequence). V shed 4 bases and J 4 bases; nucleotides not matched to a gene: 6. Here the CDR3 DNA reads TGTGCCAGCAGCTCCGACAGGGGGCCAAGCTATGGCTACACCTTC. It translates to CASSSDRGPSYGYTF.

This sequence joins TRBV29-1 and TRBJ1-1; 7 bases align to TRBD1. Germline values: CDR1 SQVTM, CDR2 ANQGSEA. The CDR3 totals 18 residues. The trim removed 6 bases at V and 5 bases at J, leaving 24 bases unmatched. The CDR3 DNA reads TGCAGCGTCGCAAAGCGAGGAGGACAGGCGGGAAGTGGGACTGAAGCTTTCTTT. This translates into CSVAKRGGQAGSGTEAFF.

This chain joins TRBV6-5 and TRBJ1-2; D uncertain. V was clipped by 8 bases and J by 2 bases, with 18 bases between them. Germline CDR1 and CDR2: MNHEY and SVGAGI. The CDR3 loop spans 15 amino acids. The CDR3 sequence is CASRSGVKINYGYTF. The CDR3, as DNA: TGTGCCAGCCGGTCCGGGGTTAAAATCAACTATGGCTACACCTTC.

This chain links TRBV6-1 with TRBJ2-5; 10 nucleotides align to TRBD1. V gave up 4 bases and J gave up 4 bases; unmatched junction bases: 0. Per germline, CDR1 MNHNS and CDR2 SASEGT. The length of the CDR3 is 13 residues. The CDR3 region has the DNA TGTGCCAGCAGTGGGGACAGGGGAGAGACCCAGTACTTC. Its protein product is CASSGDRGETQYF.

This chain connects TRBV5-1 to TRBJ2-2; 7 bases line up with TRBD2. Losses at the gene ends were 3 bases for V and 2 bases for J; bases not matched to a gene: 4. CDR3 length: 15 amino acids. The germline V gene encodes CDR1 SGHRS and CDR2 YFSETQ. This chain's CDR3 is CASSSGTTNTGELFF. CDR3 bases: TGCGCCAGCAGCTCGGGGACTACTAACACCGGGGAGCTGTTTTTT.

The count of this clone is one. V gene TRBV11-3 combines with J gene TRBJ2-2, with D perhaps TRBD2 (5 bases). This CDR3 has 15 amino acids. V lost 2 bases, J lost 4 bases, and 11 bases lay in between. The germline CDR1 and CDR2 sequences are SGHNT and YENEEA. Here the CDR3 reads CASSLSGVGTGELFF. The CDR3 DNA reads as TGTGCCAGCAGCTTATCCGGGGTGGGCACCGGGGAGCTGTTTTTT.

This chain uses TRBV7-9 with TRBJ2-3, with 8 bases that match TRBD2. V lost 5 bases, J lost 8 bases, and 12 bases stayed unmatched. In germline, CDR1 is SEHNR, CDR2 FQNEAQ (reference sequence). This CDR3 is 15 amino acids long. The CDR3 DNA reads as TGTGCCAGCAGCCCGGGGGGGCTACCGGCTGGTACGCAGTATTTT. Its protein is CASSPGGLPAGTQYF. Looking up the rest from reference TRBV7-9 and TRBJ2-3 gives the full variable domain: DTGVSQNPRHKITKRGQNVTFRCDPISEHNRLYWYRQTLGQGPEFLTYFQNEAQLEKSRLLSDRFSAERPKGSFSTLEIQRTEQGDSAMYLCASSPGGLPAGTQYFGPGTRLTVL.

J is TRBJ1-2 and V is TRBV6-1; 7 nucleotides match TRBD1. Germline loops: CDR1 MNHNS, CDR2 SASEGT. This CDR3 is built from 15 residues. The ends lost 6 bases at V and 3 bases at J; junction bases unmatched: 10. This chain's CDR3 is CASRKGTEEDYGYTF. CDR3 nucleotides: TGTGCCAGCAGGAAAGGGACAGAGGAGGACTATGGCTACACCTTC.

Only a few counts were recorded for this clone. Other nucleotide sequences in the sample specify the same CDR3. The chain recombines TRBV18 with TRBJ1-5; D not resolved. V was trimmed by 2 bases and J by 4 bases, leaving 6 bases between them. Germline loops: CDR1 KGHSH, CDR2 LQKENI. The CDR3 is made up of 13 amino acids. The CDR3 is CASSPGDNQPQHF. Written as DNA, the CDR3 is TGTGCCAGCTCACCAGGGGATAATCAGCCCCAGCATTTT. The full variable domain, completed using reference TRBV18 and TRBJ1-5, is NAGVMQNPRHLVRRRGQEARLRCSPMKGHSHVYWYRQLPEEGLKFMVYLQKENIIDESGMPKERFSAEFPKEGPSILRIQQVVRGDSAAYFCASSPGDNQPQHFGDGTRLSIL.

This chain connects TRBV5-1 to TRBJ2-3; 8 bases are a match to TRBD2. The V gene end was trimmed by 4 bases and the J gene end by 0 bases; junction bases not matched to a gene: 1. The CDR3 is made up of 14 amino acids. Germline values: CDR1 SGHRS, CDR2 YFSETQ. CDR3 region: CASSRLASTDTQYF. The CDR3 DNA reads TGCGCCAGCAGCCGACTAGCGAGCACAGATACGCAGTATTTT.

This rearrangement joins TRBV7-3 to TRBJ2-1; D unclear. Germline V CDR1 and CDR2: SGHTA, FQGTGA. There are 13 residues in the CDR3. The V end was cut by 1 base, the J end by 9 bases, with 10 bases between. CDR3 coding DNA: TGTGCCAGCAGCTTAATGATAGCAAGTGAGCAGTTCTTC. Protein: CASSLMIASEQFF.

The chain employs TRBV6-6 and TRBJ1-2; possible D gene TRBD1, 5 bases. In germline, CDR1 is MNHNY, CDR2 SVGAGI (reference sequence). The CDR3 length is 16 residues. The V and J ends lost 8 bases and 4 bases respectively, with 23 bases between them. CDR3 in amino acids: CASVRVTRDPAYGYTF. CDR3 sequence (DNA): TGTGCCAGCGTGAGGGTAACACGGGACCCAGCCTATGGCTACACCTTC.

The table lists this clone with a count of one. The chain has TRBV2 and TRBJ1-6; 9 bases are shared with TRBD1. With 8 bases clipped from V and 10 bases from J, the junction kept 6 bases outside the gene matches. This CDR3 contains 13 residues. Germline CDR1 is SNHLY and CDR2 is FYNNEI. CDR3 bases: TGTGCCAGCCAGGGACAGGGACGATCACCCCTCCACTTT. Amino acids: CASQGQGRSPLHF.

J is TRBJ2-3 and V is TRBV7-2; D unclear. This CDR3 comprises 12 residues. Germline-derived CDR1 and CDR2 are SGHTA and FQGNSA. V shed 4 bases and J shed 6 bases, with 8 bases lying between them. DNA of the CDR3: TGTGCCAGCAGCTCTCTAGTTGATACGCAGTATTTT. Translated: CASSSLVDTQYF.

Written as DNA, the CDR3 is TGTGCCAGCAGTTTCGACAGTTTGAACACTGAAGCTTTCTTT. It specifies CASSFDSLNTEAFF. The chain has TRBV6-5 and TRBJ1-1, with a tentative D call TRBD1 (5 bases). The V gene lost 4 bases and the J gene lost 0 bases, with 9 bases spanning the gap. CDR1 and CDR2 (germline): MNHEY, SVGAGI. The CDR3 extends over 14 amino acids.

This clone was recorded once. CDR3 sequence (DNA): TGTGCCACTTGCCCAGAATTGCACGTGGCATGGCAGTTCTTC. This translates into CATCPELHVAWQFF. V is TRBV6-1 and J is TRBJ2-1; D is unresolved. In germline, CDR1 is MNHNS, CDR2 SASEGT. CDR3 length: 14 residues. With 10 bases removed from V and 12 bases from J, the gap between germline ends came to 25 bases.

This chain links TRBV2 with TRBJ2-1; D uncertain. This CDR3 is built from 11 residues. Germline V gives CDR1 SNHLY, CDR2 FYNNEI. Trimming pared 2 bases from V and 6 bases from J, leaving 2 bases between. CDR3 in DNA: TGTGCCAGCAGTGAAACCAATGAGCAGTTCTTC. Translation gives CASSETNEQFF.

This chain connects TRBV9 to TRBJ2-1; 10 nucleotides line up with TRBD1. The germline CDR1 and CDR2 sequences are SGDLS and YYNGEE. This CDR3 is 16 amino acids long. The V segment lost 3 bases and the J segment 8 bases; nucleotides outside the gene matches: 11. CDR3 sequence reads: CASSDRDRGVVDEQFF. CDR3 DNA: TGTGCCAGCAGCGACCGGGACAGGGGTGTGGTCGATGAGCAGTTCTTC.

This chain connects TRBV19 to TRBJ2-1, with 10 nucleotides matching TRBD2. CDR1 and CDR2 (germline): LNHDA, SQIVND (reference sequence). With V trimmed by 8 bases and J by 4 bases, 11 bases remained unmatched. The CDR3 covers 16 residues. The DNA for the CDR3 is TGTGCCAGTGCGTTGGCTAGCGGGGGAGTATACAATGAGCAGTTCTTC. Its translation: CASALASGGVYNEQFF.